This is a list of T cell receptor beta chains from one sample in a study of cytomegalovirus exposure and HLA in healthy donors. Sequencing was performed with immunoSEQ multiplex PCR; in TCRdb, only in-frame clones are kept and a portion is missing. Among around 140,000 clones listed, approximately 90% were seen once. Sequenced material: PBMCs. All receptors come from a man aged 18 to 29 in good health and CMV-seropositive. CDR3s include the opening cysteine and the closing phenylalanine or tryptophan. D genes are given only for firm matches.

>.|TRBJ2-1|13|TRBV6-4
CASSDGRVNEQFF
>.|TRBJ1-2|12|TRBV15
CATSRDGAGYTF
>.|TRBJ1-3|14|TRBV28
CASSLKGAGNTIYF
>.|TRBJ1-1|11|TRBV29-1
CSVGQGTEAFF
>TRBD1|TRBJ2-1|15|TRBV5-6
CASSWRQGAYNEQFF
>TRBD1|TRBJ2-5|15|TRBV19
CASSARTGRRETQYF
>.|TRBJ2-1|15|TRBV11-2
CASSLDMSSYNEQFF
>TRBD1|TRBJ1-2|12|TRBV11-2
CASSLTGGGYTF
>.|TRBJ1-1|13|TRBV2
CASSESPKTEAFF
>TRBD2|TRBJ2-1|16|TRBV5-8
CASSDPKRDSYNEQFF
>TRBD2|TRBJ2-7|15|TRBV5-4
CASSTGLAVRDEQYF
>.|TRBJ2-7|14|TRBV9
CASSVDPGHHEQYF
>TRBD1|TRBJ1-2|13|TRBV6-1
CASSEDRGLGYTF
>TRBD1|TRBJ1-2|14|TRBV5-1
CASSLQGSSYGYTF
>TRBD1|TRBJ2-1|15|TRBV7-3
CASSTRQGSYNEQFF
>.|TRBJ1-5|14|TRBV7-9
CASSLGDSNQPQHF
>.|TRBJ1-1|11|TRBV30
CAWSPQTEAFF
>TRBD2|TRBJ2-1|16|TRBV5-1
CASSILAGGGYNEQFF
>.|TRBJ2-7|11|TRBV5-5
CASSLTAEQYF
>.|TRBJ1-1|15|TRBV27
CASSFYDRHDTEAFF
>.|TRBJ1-4|15|TRBV6-1
CASTPGSYQKEKLFF
>TRBD1|TRBJ1-4|14|TRBV10-2
CASSEGDRTEKLFF
>.|TRBJ2-1|12|TRBV29-1
CSVGQGGNEQFF
>.|TRBJ1-5|14|TRBV6-4
CASSGRDITQPQHF
>.|TRBJ2-7|15|TRBV28
CASSYPATLRDEQYF
>TRBD1|TRBJ1-1|19|TRBV4-1
CASSQWGQGALVLNTEAFF
>.|TRBJ2-5|15|TRBV28
CASSDRLERGETQYF
>.|TRBJ1-5|12|TRBV7-2
CASSSPGQPQHF
>.|TRBJ2-7|12|TRBV29-1
CSVRTGSYEQYF
>.|TRBJ1-1|13|TRBV12-5
CASGLVPGGEAFF
>TRBD1|TRBJ2-6|18|TRBV28
CASSFRTGISSGANVLTF
>TRBD1|TRBJ1-1|13|TRBV6-4
CASSSGQATEAFF
>.|TRBJ1-6|18|TRBV4-2
CASSQDIEGGRNNSPLHF
>TRBD2|TRBJ2-3|18|TRBV25-1
CASSDGLAGGPSTDTQYF
>TRBD1|TRBJ2-3|15|TRBV7-3
CASSTRQGGTDTQYF
>.|TRBJ2-1|11|TRBV20-1
CSARAFGEQFF
>.|TRBJ1-5|14|TRBV6-1
CASSERGDNQPQHF
>.|TRBJ2-7|13|TRBV7-2
CAILQGGLFEQYF
>.|TRBJ1-2|13|TRBV10-3
CAISVENRYGYTF
>.|TRBJ2-7|15|TRBV19
CASSIGKGIGHEQYF
>.|TRBJ1-4|16|TRBV7-9
CASSLVLEGPNEKLFF
>TRBD1|TRBJ1-6|14|TRBV7-9
CASSLSQGASPLHF
>.|TRBJ2-1|13|TRBV6-5
CASSYRGYNEQFF
>.|TRBJ1-1|13|TRBV6-4
CASSSKRSTEAFF
>TRBD1|TRBJ2-7|15|TRBV5-4
CASSDMRQGRYEQYF
>TRBD1|TRBJ1-2|15|TRBV5-4
CASSLAVTGNYGYTF
>.|TRBJ1-5|15|TRBV19
CASRFKSGGGQPQHF
>.|TRBJ2-3|14|TRBV10-2
CASTFGGGTDTQYF